This TCR beta chain was retrieved from a study of CD8 T cells in ankylosing spondylitis. This clonotype was counted ten times or more. The antigen remains unidentified. Study conclusions and caveats: Disease-linked clones bore a CD8+ phenotype and were relatively rare in peripheral blood. Typical of ankylosing spondylitis blood, it appeared, was a TCR beta motif of under 10 highly homologous variants.

The trim removed 6 bases at V and 1 base at J, leaving 5 bases unmatched. Germline CDR1 reads SQVTM; CDR2 reads ANQGSEA. The CDR3 sequence is 14 residues long. Quantitative molecular-barcoded 5'-RACE generated the TCR beta libraries. MiXCR was run by TCRdb on the 5' RACE reads, yielding one entry per CDR3 protein. Counted here are 750,000 to 850,000 distinct CDR3 sequences, about 11% occurring once; the ten biggest clones make up more than 0.5%. Sequenced material: blood, either unsorted or a sorted T cell fraction (not recorded which). The source is a male donor with ankylosing spondylitis. The chain recombines TRBV29-1 with TRBJ2-2; 7 bases fit TRBD2. As DNA, the CDR3 is TGCAGCGTCCGGGGGAGGGAGAACACCGGGGAGCTGTTTTTT. It encodes CSVRGRENTGELFF.